This T cell receptor beta chain was sequenced in a study of technical replicates of blood from several donors. The V and J ends lost 1 base and 0 bases, in that order; junction bases with no gene match: 10. The CDR3 contains 18 residues. The germline CDR1 and CDR2 sequences are SGHTA and FQGTGA. TCRdb keeps only in-frame clones here, not all; method: immunoSEQ multiplex PCR. The sample lists roughly 79,000 clones, around four fifths occurring once. Sequenced sample: PBMCs. The genes are TRBV7-3 and TRBJ2-3; 7 nucleotides match TRBD1. The clonotype originates from a human donor in good health. Some clones in this sample may be carry-over from other donors' samples. The CDR3 region is CASSLRQGPGQSTDTQYF. CDR3 nucleotides: TGTGCCAGCAGCTTAAGGCAAGGTCCGGGACAGAGCACAGATACGCAGTATTTT.